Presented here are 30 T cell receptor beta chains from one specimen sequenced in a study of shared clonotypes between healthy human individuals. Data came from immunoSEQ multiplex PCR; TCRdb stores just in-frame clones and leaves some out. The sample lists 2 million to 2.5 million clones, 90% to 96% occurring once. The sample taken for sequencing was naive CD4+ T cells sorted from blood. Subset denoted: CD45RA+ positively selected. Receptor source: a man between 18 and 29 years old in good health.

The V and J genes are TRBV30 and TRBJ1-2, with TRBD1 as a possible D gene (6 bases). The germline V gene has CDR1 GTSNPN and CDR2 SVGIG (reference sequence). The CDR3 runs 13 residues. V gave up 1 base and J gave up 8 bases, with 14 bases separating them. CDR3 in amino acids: CAWSGTGLGGYTF. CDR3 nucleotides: TGTGCCTGGAGTGGAACAGGGTTGGGAGGCTACACCTTC. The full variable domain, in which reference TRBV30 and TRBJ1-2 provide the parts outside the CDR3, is SQTIHQWPATLVQPVGSPLSLECTVEGTSNPNLYWYRQAAGRGLQLLFYSVGIGQISSEVPQNLSASRPQDRQFILSSKKLLLSDSGFYLCAWSGTGLGGYTFGSGTRLTVV.

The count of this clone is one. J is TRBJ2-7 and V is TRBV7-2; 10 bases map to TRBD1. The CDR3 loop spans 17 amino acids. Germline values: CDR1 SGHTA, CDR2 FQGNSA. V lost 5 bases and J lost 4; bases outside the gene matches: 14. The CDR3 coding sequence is TGTGCCAGCAGCAAAAGGCCGGGTCGGGGACAGGGGTACGAGCAGTACTTC. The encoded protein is CASSKRPGRGQGYEQYF. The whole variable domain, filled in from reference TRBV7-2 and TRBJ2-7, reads GAGVSQSPSNKVTEKGKDVELRCDPISGHTALYWYRQSLGQGLEFLIYFQGNSAPDKSGLPSDRFSAERTGGSVSTLTIQRTQQEDSAVYLCASSKRPGRGQGYEQYFGPGTRLTVT.

The CDR3 here is CASSYPPKDTQYF. DNA for the CDR3: TGTGCCAGCAGTTACCCACCAAAGGATACGCAGTATTTT. The chain employs TRBV6-6 and TRBJ2-3; D ambiguous. Germline loops: CDR1 MNHNY, CDR2 SVGAGI (reference sequence). The germline V and J ends were trimmed by 2 bases and 6 bases, with 9 bases remaining between them. This CDR3 has 13 amino acids.

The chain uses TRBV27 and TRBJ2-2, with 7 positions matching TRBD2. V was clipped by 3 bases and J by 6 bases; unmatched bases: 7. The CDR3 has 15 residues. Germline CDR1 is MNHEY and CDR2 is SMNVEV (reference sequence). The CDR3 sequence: CASSFLGGSAGELFF. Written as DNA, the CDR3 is TGTGCCAGCAGTTTCCTCGGGGGGAGCGCCGGGGAGCTGTTTTTT.

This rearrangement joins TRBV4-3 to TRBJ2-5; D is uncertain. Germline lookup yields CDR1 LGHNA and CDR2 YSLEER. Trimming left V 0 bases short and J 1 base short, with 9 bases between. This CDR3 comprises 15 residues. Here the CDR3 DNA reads TGCGCCAGCAGCCAAGAGCGCAGGTTCCAAGAGACCCAGTACTTC. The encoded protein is CASSQERRFQETQYF.

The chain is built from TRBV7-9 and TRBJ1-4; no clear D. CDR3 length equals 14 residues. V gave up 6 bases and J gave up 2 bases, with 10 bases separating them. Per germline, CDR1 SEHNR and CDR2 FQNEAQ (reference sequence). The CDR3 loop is CASSKGETNEKLFF. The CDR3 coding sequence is TGTGCCAGCAGTAAGGGCGAGACTAATGAAAAACTGTTTTTT.

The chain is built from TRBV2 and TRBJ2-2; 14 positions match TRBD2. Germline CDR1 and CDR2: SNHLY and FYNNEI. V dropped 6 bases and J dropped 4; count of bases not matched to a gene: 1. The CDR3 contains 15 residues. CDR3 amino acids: CASRGTSGGTGELFF. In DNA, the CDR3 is TGTGCCAGCAGGGGGACTAGCGGGGGCACCGGGGAGCTGTTTTTT.

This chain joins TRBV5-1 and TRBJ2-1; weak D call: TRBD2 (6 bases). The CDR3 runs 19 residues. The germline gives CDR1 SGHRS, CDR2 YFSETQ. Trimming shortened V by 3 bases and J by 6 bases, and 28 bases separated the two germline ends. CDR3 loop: CASSSLGRSSGVPGNEQFF. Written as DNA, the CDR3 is TGCGCCAGCAGCTCCCTCGGAAGGAGTAGCGGAGTACCAGGCAATGAGCAGTTCTTC.

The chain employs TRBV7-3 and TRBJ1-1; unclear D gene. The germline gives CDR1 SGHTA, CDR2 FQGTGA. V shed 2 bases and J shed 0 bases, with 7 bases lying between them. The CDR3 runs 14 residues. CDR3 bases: TGTGCCAGCAGCTTAGAAAGGTTGAACACTGAAGCTTTCTTT. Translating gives CASSLERLNTEAFF.

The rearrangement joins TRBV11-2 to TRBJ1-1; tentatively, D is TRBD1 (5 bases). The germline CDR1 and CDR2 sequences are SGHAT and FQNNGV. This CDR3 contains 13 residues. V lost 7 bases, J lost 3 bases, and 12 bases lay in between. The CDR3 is CASNTRGYTEAFF. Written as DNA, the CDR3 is TGTGCCAGCAACACTAGGGGTTACACTGAAGCTTTCTTT.

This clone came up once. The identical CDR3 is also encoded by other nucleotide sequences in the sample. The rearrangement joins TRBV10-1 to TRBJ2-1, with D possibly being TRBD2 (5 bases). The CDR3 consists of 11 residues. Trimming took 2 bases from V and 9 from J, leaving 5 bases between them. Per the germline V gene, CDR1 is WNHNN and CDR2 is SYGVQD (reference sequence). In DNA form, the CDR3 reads TGCGCCAGCAGTGAGGGAGGTGAGCAGTTCTTC. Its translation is CASSEGGEQFF.

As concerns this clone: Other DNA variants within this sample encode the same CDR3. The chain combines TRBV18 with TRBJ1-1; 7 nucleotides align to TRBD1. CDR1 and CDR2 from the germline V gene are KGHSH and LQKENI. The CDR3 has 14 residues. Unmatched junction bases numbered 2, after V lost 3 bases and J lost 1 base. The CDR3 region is CASSPQGGNTEAFF. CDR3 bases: TGTGCCAGCTCACCCCAGGGGGGGAACACTGAAGCTTTCTTT.

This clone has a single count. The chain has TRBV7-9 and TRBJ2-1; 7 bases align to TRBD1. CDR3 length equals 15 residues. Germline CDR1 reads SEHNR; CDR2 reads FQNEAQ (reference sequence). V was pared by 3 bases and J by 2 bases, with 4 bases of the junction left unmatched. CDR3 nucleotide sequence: TGTGCCAGCAGCTTGACAGGGAAGGCCTACAATGAGCAGTTCTTC. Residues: CASSLTGKAYNEQFF.

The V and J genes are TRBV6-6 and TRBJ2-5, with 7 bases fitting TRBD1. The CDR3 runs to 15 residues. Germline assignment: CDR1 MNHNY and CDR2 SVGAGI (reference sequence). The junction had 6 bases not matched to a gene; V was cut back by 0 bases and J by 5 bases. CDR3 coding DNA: TGTGCCAGCAGTTACTCCGGACAGGTAGCGGAGACCCAGTACTTC. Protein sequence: CASSYSGQVAETQYF.

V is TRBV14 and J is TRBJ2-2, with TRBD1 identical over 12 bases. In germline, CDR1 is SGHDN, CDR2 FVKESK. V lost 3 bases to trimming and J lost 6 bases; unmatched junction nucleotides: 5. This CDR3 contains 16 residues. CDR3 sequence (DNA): TGTGCCAGCAGCCAGAAGGGACAGGGGGCTTCCGGGGAGCTGTTTTTT. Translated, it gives CASSQKGQGASGELFF.

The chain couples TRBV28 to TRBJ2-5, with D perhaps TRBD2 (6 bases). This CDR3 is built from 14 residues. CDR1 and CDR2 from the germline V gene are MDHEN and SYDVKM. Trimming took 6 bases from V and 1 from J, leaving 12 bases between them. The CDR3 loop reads CASSLGGFQETQYF. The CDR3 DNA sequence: TGTGCCAGCAGCCTGGGGGGTTTCCAAGAGACCCAGTACTTC.

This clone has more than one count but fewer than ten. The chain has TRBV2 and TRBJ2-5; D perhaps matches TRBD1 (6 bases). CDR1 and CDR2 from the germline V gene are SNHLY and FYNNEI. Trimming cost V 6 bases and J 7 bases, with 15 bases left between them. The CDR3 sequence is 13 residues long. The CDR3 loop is CASSPDRRGTQYF. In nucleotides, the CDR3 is TGTGCCAGCAGCCCAGACAGGCGTGGGACCCAGTACTTC.

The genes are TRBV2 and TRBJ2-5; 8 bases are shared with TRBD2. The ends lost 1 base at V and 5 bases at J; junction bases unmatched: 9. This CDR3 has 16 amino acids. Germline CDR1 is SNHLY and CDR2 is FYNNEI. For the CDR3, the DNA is TGTGCCAGCAGTGAAGAGGCGGGGGGTCCCGGGGAGACCCAGTACTTC. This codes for CASSEEAGGPGETQYF.

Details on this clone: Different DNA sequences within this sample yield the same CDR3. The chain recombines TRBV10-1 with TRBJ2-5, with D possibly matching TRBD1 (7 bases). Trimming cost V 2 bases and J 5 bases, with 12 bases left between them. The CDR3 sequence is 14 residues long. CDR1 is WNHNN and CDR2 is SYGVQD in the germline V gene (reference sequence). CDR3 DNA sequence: TGCGCCAGCAGTGAGAGCAGGGGGAGGGAGACCCAGTACTTC. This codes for CASSESRGRETQYF.

CDR3 sequence: CASSARQFPPYNSPLHF. In nucleotides, the CDR3 is TGTGCCAGCAGCGCGAGACAGTTCCCACCGTATAATTCACCCCTCCACTTT. The rearrangement uses TRBV9 and TRBJ1-6; a weak D match, TRBD1 (5 bases). V lost 3 bases, J lost 4 bases, and 17 bases lay in between. CDR3 length: 17 residues. Germline loops: CDR1 SGDLS, CDR2 YYNGEE.

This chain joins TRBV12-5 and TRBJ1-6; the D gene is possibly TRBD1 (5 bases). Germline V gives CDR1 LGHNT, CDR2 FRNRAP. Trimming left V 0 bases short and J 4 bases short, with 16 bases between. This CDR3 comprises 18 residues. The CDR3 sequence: CASGLVTVKGAYNSPLHF. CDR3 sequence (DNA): TGTGCTAGTGGTTTGGTAACAGTCAAAGGGGCATATAATTCACCCCTCCACTTT. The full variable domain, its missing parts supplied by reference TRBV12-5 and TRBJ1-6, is DARVTQTPRHKVTEMGQEVTMRCQPILGHNTVFWYRQTMMQGLELLAYFRNRAPLDDSGMPKDRFSAEMPDATLATLKIQPSEPRDSAVYFCASGLVTVKGAYNSPLHFGNGTRLTVT.

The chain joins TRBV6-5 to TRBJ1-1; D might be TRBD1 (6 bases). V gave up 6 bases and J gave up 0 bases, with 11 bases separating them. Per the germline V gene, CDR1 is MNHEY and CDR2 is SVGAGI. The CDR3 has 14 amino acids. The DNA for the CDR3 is TGTGCCAGCAGACCGGGACAAATGAACACTGAAGCTTTCTTT. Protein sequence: CASRPGQMNTEAFF.

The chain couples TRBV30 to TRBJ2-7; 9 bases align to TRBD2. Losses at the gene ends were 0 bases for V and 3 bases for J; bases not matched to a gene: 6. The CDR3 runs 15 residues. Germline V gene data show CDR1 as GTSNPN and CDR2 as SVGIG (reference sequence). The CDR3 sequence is CAWSVPWRGGYEQYF. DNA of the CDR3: TGTGCCTGGAGTGTACCCTGGCGGGGGGGCTACGAGCAGTACTTC.

The CDR3 protein is CAWSLMGQGTYGYTF. CDR3 in DNA: TGTGCCTGGAGTTTGATGGGACAGGGGACCTATGGCTACACCTTC. The chain joins TRBV30 to TRBJ1-2; 10 bases line up with TRBD1. The CDR3 is 15 residues long. The germline CDR1 and CDR2 sequences are GTSNPN and SVGIG (reference sequence). After removal of 2 bases from V and 4 bases from J, the junction contained 7 bases not matched to a gene.

The chain's CDR3 is CASSPPGTDQYF. In DNA, the CDR3 is TGCGCCAGCAGCCCCCCTGGGACAGACCAGTACTTC. The chain links TRBV5-1 to TRBJ2-7; the match to TRBD1 covers 7 bases. CDR1 is SGHRS and CDR2 is YFSETQ in the germline V gene. There are 12 residues in the CDR3. With 4 bases clipped from V and 10 bases from J, the junction kept 8 bases outside the gene matches.

The CDR3 region has the DNA TGTGCCAGCAGTGAAGAGGCTTGGACAGGGGCCACTGAAGCTTTCTTT. It encodes CASSEEAWTGATEAFF. The chain joins TRBV6-4 to TRBJ1-1, with TRBD1 matching over 9 bases. CDR1 and CDR2 (germline): MRHNA, SNTAGT. CDR3 length: 16 amino acids. The V gene end was trimmed by 3 bases and the J gene end by 4 bases; junction bases not matched to a gene: 9.

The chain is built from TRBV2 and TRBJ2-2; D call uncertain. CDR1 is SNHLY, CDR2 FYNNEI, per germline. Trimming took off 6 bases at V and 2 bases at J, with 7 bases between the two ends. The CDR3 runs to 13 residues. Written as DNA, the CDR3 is TGTGCCAGCAGAAGGAGCAACACCGGGGAGCTGTTTTTT. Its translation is CASRRSNTGELFF.

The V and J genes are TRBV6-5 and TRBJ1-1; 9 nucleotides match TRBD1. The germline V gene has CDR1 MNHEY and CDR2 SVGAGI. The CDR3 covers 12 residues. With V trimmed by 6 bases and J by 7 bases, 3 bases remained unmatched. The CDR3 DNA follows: TGTGCCAGCAGGCCGACAGGGGGTGAAGCTTTCTTT. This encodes CASRPTGGEAFF.

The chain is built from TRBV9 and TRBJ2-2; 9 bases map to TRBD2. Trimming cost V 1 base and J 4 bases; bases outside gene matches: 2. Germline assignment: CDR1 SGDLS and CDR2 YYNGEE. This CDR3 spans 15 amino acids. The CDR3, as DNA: TGTGCCAGCAGCGTAAGCGGGAGGTTCACCGGGGAGCTGTTTTTT. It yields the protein CASSVSGRFTGELFF.

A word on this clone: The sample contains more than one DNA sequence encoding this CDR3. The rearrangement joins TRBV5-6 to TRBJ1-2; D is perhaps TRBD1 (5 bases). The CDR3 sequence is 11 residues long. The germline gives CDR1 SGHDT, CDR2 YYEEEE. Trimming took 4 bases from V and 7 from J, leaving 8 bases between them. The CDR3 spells CASSLGGGYTF. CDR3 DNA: TGTGCCAGCAGCCTGGGGGGTGGCTACACCTTC.